This T cell receptor (beta chain) was captured in a study of T cells in localized non-small cell lung cancer. Details on this clone: Antigen specificity is unknown.

The protocol was immunoSEQ multiplex PCR, while the TCRdb copy is restricted to in-frame clones and leaves out a portion. The sample holds about 15,000 clones; around 85% are singletons and the top ten take 20% to 25%. Study findings and constraints: Density of T cells in blood, when higher, went with longer overall survival. Uninvolved adjacent lung showed the highest T cell clonality, exceeding tumor. Adjacent lung held a median roughly 54 of the top 100 tumor clones.

V was pared by 4 bases and J by 1 base, with 9 bases of the junction left unmatched. Germline V gene sequence: CDR1 SGHTA, CDR2 FQGTGA. The CDR3 has 17 amino acids. The chain recombines TRBV7-3 with TRBJ1-1, with 10 positions matching TRBD1. This receptor was taken from an older female donor with stage I squamous cell lung carcinoma. Sequences were derived from peripheral blood, sampled before any cancer treatment. The DNA of the CDR3 is TGTGCCAGCAGCTCAGTCCCGGGACAGGGGCCGAACACTGAAGCTTTCTTT. This codes for CASSSVPGQGPNTEAFF.